These 29 T cell receptor beta chains originate from one sample sequenced in a study of CD8 T cells in Susac syndrome. An amount of RNA that ranged from 0.5 to 1 ug was reverse transcribed with random hexamers. TCRdb itself ran the immunoSEQ multiplex PCR reads through MiXCR, one entry per CDR3 protein. The sample consists of approximately 230,000 distinct CDR3 sequences, over 85% of them appearing once. Material: CD4+ T cells from PBMCs. Receptors were obtained from a human donor with multiple sclerosis.

V is TRBV25-1 and J is TRBJ1-2; D is ambiguous. The germline V gene has CDR1 MGHDK and CDR2 SYGVNS. Trimming removed 6 bases from V and 13 bases from J, with 24 bases in between. This CDR3 spans 14 amino acids. The DNA of the CDR3 is TGTGCCAGCAGACCTACCGGGAGTCCTTTGGAGGCCACCTTC. It translates to CASRPTGSPLEATF.

The chain joins TRBV6-1 to TRBJ2-4; D tentatively fits TRBD1 or TRBD2 (7 bases each). The CDR3 has 14 residues. Germline lookup yields CDR1 MNHNS and CDR2 SASEGT. Trimming stripped 6 bases from V and 8 bases from J, with 17 bases between. The CDR3 DNA sequence: TGTGCCAGCAGGCCAGGGGGGGGAGAGGACATTCAGTACTTC. This encodes CASRPGGGEDIQYF.

The chain joins TRBV12-3 or TRBV12-4 to TRBJ1-1; D possibly corresponds to TRBD1 (5 bases). This CDR3 contains 11 residues. V was clipped by 5 bases and J by 14 bases, with 15 bases between them. CDR3 protein: CASSARGREFF. The CDR3 DNA reads as TGTGCCAGCAGTGCAAGGGGTAGGGAGTTCTTT.

V and J are TRBV7-9 and TRBJ2-2; tentatively, D is TRBD2 (6 bases). Trimming cost V 3 bases and J 7 bases, with 21 bases left between them. Looked up from germline, CDR1 is SEHNR and CDR2 is FQNEAQ (reference sequence). The CDR3 runs 17 residues. CDR3 amino acids: CASSFPRGGVENGELFF. As DNA, the CDR3 is TGTGCCAGCAGCTTCCCTCGTGGCGGGGTCGAAAACGGGGAGCTGTTTTTT.

The gene calls are TRBV27 and TRBJ1-1; TRBD1 agrees at 9 bases. The CDR3 length is 19 residues. Germline V gene data show CDR1 as MNHEY and CDR2 as SMNVEV (reference sequence). V gave up 4 bases and J gave up 0 bases; unmatched junction bases: 15. Here the CDR3 reads CASSSQIRGTGIMNTEAFF. The CDR3 DNA is TGTGCCAGCAGTTCACAGATAAGGGGGACAGGGATTATGAACACTGAAGCTTTCTTT.

The V gene is TRBV19, the J gene TRBJ2-6; D is undetermined. The CDR3 totals 14 residues. V was pared by 7 bases and J by 4 bases, with 11 bases between. Germline CDR1 is LNHDA and CDR2 is SQIVND (reference sequence). This CDR3 reads CASNLLGGANVLTF. CDR3 DNA: TGTGCCAGTAACCTCCTGGGGGGGGCCAACGTCCTGACTTTC.

The chain links TRBV9 to TRBJ1-1, with TRBD1 matching over 12 bases. CDR3 length: 15 residues. V lost 0 bases to trimming and J lost 5 bases; unmatched junction nucleotides: 2. Germline V lookup: CDR1 SGDLS, CDR2 YYNGEE. CDR3 bases: TGTGCCAGCAGCGTAGGGGGACAGGGGGCGACTGAAGCTTTCTTT. Its translation: CASSVGGQGATEAFF.

This chain connects TRBV24-1 to TRBJ2-1; D gene uncertain. This CDR3 has 14 residues. Deletions cut 3 bases from V and 4 bases from J, with 9 bases between. The V gene's germline CDR1 is KGHDR and CDR2 SFDVKD. CDR3 protein: CATSDGPVYNEQFF. CDR3 in DNA: TGTGCCACCAGTGATGGGCCAGTATACAATGAGCAGTTCTTC.

V gene TRBV4-1 combines with J gene TRBJ1-6; D gene unclear. CDR1 MGHRA and CDR2 YSYEKL come from the germline V gene. Trimming removed 0 bases at V and 6 bases at J, with 12 bases between. CDR3 length: 16 residues. The CDR3: CASSQEGGLSNSPLHF. CDR3 nucleotides: TGCGCCAGCAGCCAAGAGGGTGGTCTAAGTAATTCACCCCTCCACTTT.

The chain couples TRBV4-1 to TRBJ2-2; weak D call: TRBD1 (6 bases). V was trimmed by 3 bases and J by 9 bases, leaving 17 bases between them. This CDR3 has 15 residues. The germline gives CDR1 MGHRA, CDR2 YSYEKL. The CDR3 loop reads CASSQSSTGSRELFF. The CDR3 coding sequence is TGCGCCAGCAGCCAGAGCTCAACAGGGTCCCGGGAGCTGTTTTTT.

This rearrangement joins TRBV15 to TRBJ2-7; D is unresolved. This CDR3 has 13 amino acids. Per the germline V gene, CDR1 is LNHNV and CDR2 is YYDKDF (reference sequence). The germline V and J ends were trimmed by 1 base and 2 bases, with 6 bases remaining between them. The CDR3 nucleotides are TGTGCCACCAGCAGAGGTGTGACCTACGAGCAGTACTTC. Translated: CATSRGVTYEQYF.

J is TRBJ2-4 and V is TRBV7-9; TRBD1 or TRBD2 may be the D gene (5 bases each). CDR3 length: 17 residues. Germline V gene data show CDR1 as SEHNR and CDR2 as FQNEAQ (reference sequence). V was shortened by 5 bases and J by 2 bases, with 19 bases between the two germline ends. The CDR3 loop is CASSQPLGRNPKNIQYF. Here the CDR3 DNA reads TGTGCCAGCAGCCAACCCCTGGGACGGAACCCCAAAAACATTCAGTACTTC.

The chain is built from TRBV24-1 and TRBJ2-1, with 9 nucleotides matching TRBD2. CDR3 length: 17 amino acids. The V and J ends lost 4 bases and 6 bases, in that order; junction bases with no gene match: 12. Germline V gene lookup returns CDR1 KGHDR and CDR2 SFDVKD. CDR3 in amino acids: CATSDLGGGLALNEQFF. CDR3 nucleotides: TGTGCCACCAGTGACCTTGGTGGGGGACTAGCACTCAATGAGCAGTTCTTC.

This chain connects TRBV2 to TRBJ2-1; 13 bases fit TRBD2. V lost 7 bases and J lost 5; bases outside the gene matches: 8. The germline CDR1 and CDR2 sequences are SNHLY and FYNNEI. The CDR3 totals 16 residues. The CDR3 is CASTRGTSGANNEQFF. In nucleotides, the CDR3 is TGTGCCAGCACCCGAGGGACTAGCGGGGCAAACAATGAGCAGTTCTTC.

This sequence joins TRBV25-1 and TRBJ2-3; D not resolved. The CDR3 runs 16 residues. The V gene lost 4 bases and the J gene lost 4 bases, with 18 bases spanning the gap. Germline CDR1 is MGHDK and CDR2 is SYGVNS. The CDR3: CASSASLPDPPDTQYF. The CDR3 DNA is TGTGCCAGCAGTGCATCTCTCCCCGACCCCCCAGATACGCAGTATTTT.

The chain carries TRBV3-1 and TRBJ1-2, with 8 bases fitting TRBD1. The CDR3 is 14 residues long. The germline CDR1 and CDR2 sequences are LGHDT and YNNKEL (reference sequence). The trim removed 1 base at V and 7 bases at J, leaving 5 bases unmatched. The CDR3 coding sequence is TGTGCCAGCAGCCAAGGATCAGGGGGCTCTGGCTACACCTTC. Translating it yields CASSQGSGGSGYTF.

The chain uses TRBV15 and TRBJ1-1; 7 nucleotides line up with TRBD1. CDR1 is LNHNV and CDR2 is YYDKDF in the germline V gene (reference sequence). Unmatched junction bases numbered 6, after V lost 5 bases and J lost 6 bases. This CDR3 spans 13 amino acids. The CDR3 protein is CATSVDRVPEAFF. In DNA form, the CDR3 reads TGTGCCACCAGCGTAGACAGGGTCCCTGAAGCTTTCTTT.

The rearrangement joins TRBV30 to TRBJ2-2; D may be TRBD2 (6 bases). Trimming stripped 4 bases from V and 5 bases from J, with 17 bases between. Germline CDR1 is GTSNPN and CDR2 is SVGIG (reference sequence). CDR3 length: 15 amino acids. The CDR3, as DNA: TGTGCCTGGAATCGGGGTGGGGGGAGGACCGGGGAGCTGTTTTTT. It translates to CAWNRGGGRTGELFF.

This chain links TRBV7-2 with TRBJ2-3; TRBD2 matches 9 bases. CDR1 and CDR2 from the germline V gene are SGHTA and FQGNSA. The CDR3 is made up of 15 amino acids. V was clipped by 5 bases and J by 4 bases; unmatched bases: 7. In DNA form, the CDR3 reads TGTGCCAGCAGCCGAAAGCGGGGGGTGGCAGATACGCAGTATTTT. It codes for CASSRKRGVADTQYF.

The V and J genes are TRBV6-1 and TRBJ2-7; 9 positions agree with TRBD1. The germline gives CDR1 MNHNS, CDR2 SASEGT. CDR3 length equals 14 residues. The trim removed 6 bases at V and 6 bases at J, leaving 9 bases unmatched. The chain's CDR3 is CASRGQGSQSEQYF. CDR3 nucleotides: TGTGCCAGCAGAGGACAGGGGAGTCAAAGCGAGCAGTACTTC.

The chain couples TRBV7-9 to TRBJ1-1; the match to TRBD1 covers 7 bases. This CDR3 has 16 amino acids. V lost 5 bases to trimming and J lost 5 bases; unmatched junction nucleotides: 14. Germline CDR1 SEHNR, CDR2 FQNEAQ (reference sequence). The CDR3 nucleotides are TGTGCCAGCAGCCGGACAGGTTCCCATTGGGGGACTGAAGCTTTCTTT. This sequence encodes CASSRTGSHWGTEAFF.

The V call is TRBV19, the J call TRBJ1-2, with TRBD1 identical over 7 bases. The CDR3 contains 15 residues. Germline CDR1 and CDR2: LNHDA and SQIVND (reference sequence). V trimming: 5 bases; J trimming: 3 bases; junction bases outside the gene matches: 9. The CDR3 sequence: CASSATGRAHYGYTF. The CDR3 DNA follows: TGTGCCAGTAGTGCGACAGGGCGAGCGCACTATGGCTACACCTTC.

This clonotype has only one observation. V usage is TRBV18 and J usage is TRBJ2-1; the match to TRBD2 covers 13 bases. The CDR3 consists of 17 residues. J gave up 7 bases and V 2 bases, and 8 bases lay outside the gene matches. Germline-derived CDR1 and CDR2 are KGHSH and LQKENI. The CDR3 spells CASSPEVTSGRRNEQFF. The CDR3 DNA is TGTGCCAGCTCACCAGAGGTGACTAGCGGGAGGCGGAATGAGCAGTTCTTC.

V is TRBV29-1 and J is TRBJ2-1; 8 bases are a match to TRBD1. Losses at the gene ends were 0 bases for V and 6 bases for J; bases not matched to a gene: 4. This CDR3 is built from 14 residues. CDR1 is SQVTM, CDR2 ANQGSEA, per germline. The CDR3 loop reads CSVEDTGGFNEQFF. The CDR3 DNA follows: TGCAGCGTTGAAGATACAGGGGGATTCAATGAGCAGTTCTTC.

V gene TRBV29-1 combines with J gene TRBJ2-1; 7 bases are a match to TRBD1. The CDR3 is 15 residues long. Losses at the gene ends were 6 bases for V and 0 bases for J; bases not matched to a gene: 8. Germline loops: CDR1 SQVTM, CDR2 ANQGSEA. The CDR3 sequence: CSVDLDRSSYNEQFF. CDR3 DNA: TGCAGCGTAGACTTGGACAGGAGCTCCTACAATGAGCAGTTCTTC.

The chain is built from TRBV13 and TRBJ2-5; D is perhaps TRBD1 or TRBD2 (5 bases each). The V gene's germline CDR1 is PRHDT and CDR2 FYEKMQ (reference sequence). The CDR3 spans 17 residues. With 5 bases removed from V and 4 bases from J, the gap between germline ends came to 23 bases. CDR3 loop: CASSPTVAGTWGETQYF. The CDR3, as DNA: TGTGCCAGCAGCCCGACGGTCGCCGGGACCTGGGGAGAGACCCAGTACTTC. Filled out from reference TRBV13 and TRBJ2-5, the complete variable domain reads AAGVIQSPRHLIKEKRETATLKCYPIPRHDTVYWYQQGPGQDPQFLISFYEKMQSDKGSIPDRFSAQQFSDYHSELNMSSLELGDSALYFCASSPTVAGTWGETQYFGPGTRLLVL.

This clonotype came up once. The J gene is TRBJ1-5, the V gene TRBV2; D possibly corresponds to TRBD1 (6 bases). With 11 bases removed from V and 6 bases from J, the gap between germline ends came to 14 bases. CDR3 length: 12 amino acids. Germline V gene sequence: CDR1 SNHLY, CDR2 FYNNEI. In nucleotides, the CDR3 is TGTGCCTTCCGGGACACTAGTCAGCCCCAGCATTTT. Its translation is CAFRDTSQPQHF.

The V and J genes are TRBV7-2 and TRBJ2-5; the D is unclear. Germline V lookup: CDR1 SGHTA, CDR2 FQGNSA. Trimming removed 1 base from V and 5 bases from J, with 8 bases in between. The CDR3 spans 13 residues. CDR3 DNA sequence: TGTGCCAGCAGCTTAGGGCCGCCGGAGACCCAGTACTTC. This translates into CASSLGPPETQYF.

This clonotype occurred once. V is TRBV3-1 and J is TRBJ2-1; D is ambiguous. The CDR3 runs to 13 residues. V lost 5 bases, J lost 10 bases, and 15 bases lay in between. Germline loops: CDR1 LGHDT, CDR2 YNNKEL (reference sequence). CDR3 coding DNA: TGTGCCAGCAGCGGGTGGGCCGAAGCCGAGCAGTTCTTC. It specifies CASSGWAEAEQFF.